This T cell receptor (beta chain) comes out of a study of T cell responses to AZD1222 COVID-19 vaccine. V was cut by 2 bases and J by 4 bases, with 3 bases left in between. The germline gives CDR1 SEHNR, CDR2 FQNEAQ (reference sequence). The CDR3 spans 12 residues. This clone was seen a handful of times. The antigen remains undetermined. Study-level results: Among the donors, most were white British and more were female, and clonal diversity was possibly underestimated. The study sampled repertoires only after the peak T cell response.

Sequenced by immunoSEQ multiplex PCR; TCRdb stores in-frame clones only, minus some. The table lists 100,000 to 150,000 clones, over 75% of them singletons. The chain employs TRBV7-9 and TRBJ1-3; D remains ambiguous. The sequencing here drew on peripheral blood, taken 28 days after the second dose of the MenACWY control vaccine. The clonotype was recovered from an adult who received the MenACWY meningococcal vaccine as a control. CDR3 bases: TGTGCCAGCAGCTTACAAGGAAACACCATATATTTT. Translating it yields CASSLQGNTIYF.